A single sample gave rise to the 28 T cell receptor beta chains below, sequenced in a study of Tregs in tolerant kidney transplant recipients. The data were produced by immunoSEQ multiplex PCR, yet TCRdb's version contains in-frame clones alone and is incomplete. The sample lists about 240,000 clones, 80% to 85% occurring once. The sequencing input was CD4+ T cells from blood. The receptor set was obtained from a human donor in good health.

This clone was observed a handful of times. This sequence joins TRBV5-5 and TRBJ1-4; D is undetermined. Germline V lookup: CDR1 SGHKS, CDR2 YYEKEE (reference sequence). V lost 5 bases and J lost 0, with 8 bases in between. The length of the CDR3 is 14 residues. DNA for the CDR3: TGTGCCAGCAGGTCAGACGCAACTAATGAAAAACTGTTTTTT. Its translation is CASRSDATNEKLFF.

DNA for the CDR3: TGCAGCGCTTTTCGAGGCGGGGCCATCAATGAGCAGTTCTTC. Protein product: CSAFRGGAINEQFF. This sequence joins TRBV29-1 and TRBJ2-1; weak D call: TRBD2 (6 bases). Germline V lookup: CDR1 SQVTM, CDR2 ANQGSEA. The V and J ends lost 7 bases and 6 bases respectively, with 19 bases between them. The CDR3 extends over 14 amino acids.

The chain joins TRBV7-2 to TRBJ2-1, with D unclear. Per germline, CDR1 SGHTA and CDR2 FQGNSA. This CDR3 spans 15 amino acids. V was pared by 0 bases and J by 9 bases, with 15 bases between. CDR3 sequence (DNA): TGTGCCAGCAGCTTAGCCGGCTATCTATCTGGTGAGCAGTTCTTC. Translation gives CASSLAGYLSGEQFF.

The rearrangement joins TRBV9 to TRBJ1-1; the D gene is possibly TRBD1 (6 bases). The CDR3 has 15 residues. V shed 5 bases and J shed 1 base, with 15 bases lying between them. Germline V gene sequence: CDR1 SGDLS, CDR2 YYNGEE. CDR3: CASRVWKGGNTEAFF. CDR3 nucleotides: TGTGCCAGCAGGGTGTGGAAGGGGGGGAACACTGAAGCTTTCTTT.

A few counts support this clone. This sequence joins TRBV19 and TRBJ2-6; the D is unclear. The CDR3 spans 16 residues. In germline, CDR1 is LNHDA, CDR2 SQIVND (reference sequence). V lost 5 bases, J lost 0 bases, and 11 bases lay in between. CDR3 amino acids: CASSSRLPSGANVLTF. The CDR3 DNA is TGTGCCAGTAGTTCCCGACTGCCCTCTGGGGCCAACGTCCTGACTTTC.

The genes are TRBV19 and TRBJ2-3; TRBD2 matches at 13 bases. Germline V gene data show CDR1 as LNHDA and CDR2 as SQIVND (reference sequence). V shed 5 bases, J shed 2 bases, and the junction held 4 bases outside the gene matches. The CDR3 has 16 amino acids. As DNA, the CDR3 is TGTGCCAGTAGTCACGGGACTAGCGGGACCACAGATACGCAGTATTTT. Its translation: CASSHGTSGTTDTQYF.

CDR3 coding DNA: TGTGCCAGCAGTAGCCCTAGCGGGATAAATGAGCAGTTCTTC. It specifies CASSSPSGINEQFF. The gene calls are TRBV28 and TRBJ2-1; 9 bases agree with TRBD2. V trimming: 5 bases; J trimming: 7 bases; junction bases outside the gene matches: 6. Germline lookup yields CDR1 MDHEN and CDR2 SYDVKM. This CDR3 is 14 amino acids long.

Only one count was recorded for this clone. This chain uses TRBV10-3 with TRBJ2-2; the match to TRBD1 covers 7 bases. CDR3 length: 15 residues. V was pared by 8 bases and J by 5 bases, with 11 bases of the junction left unmatched. Germline lookup yields CDR1 ENHRY and CDR2 SYGVKD. Here the CDR3 DNA reads TGTGCCATCGCCAATATGACAGGGAAAACCGGGGAGCTGTTTTTT. It specifies CAIANMTGKTGELFF.

The chain carries TRBV19 and TRBJ2-5, with D tentatively TRBD2 (6 bases). The DNA end is a closer match to TRBJ2-7, so the J assignment may be wrong. There are 14 residues in the CDR3. Germline CDR1 reads LNHDA; CDR2 reads SQIVND (reference sequence). The CDR3 nucleotides read TGTGCCAGTAGTAGGGGACTGAGCTCCTACGAGCAGTACTTC. This gives the protein CASSRGLSSYEQYF.

There are a few counts of this clone. The chain is built from TRBV2 and TRBJ1-5; D remains ambiguous. Trimming shortened V by 7 bases and J by 4 bases, and 14 bases separated the two germline ends. The CDR3 has 14 residues. From germline, CDR1 is SNHLY and CDR2 FYNNEI. The CDR3 nucleotides are TGTGCCAGCACCGTAACACGGAAAAATCAGCCCCAGCATTTT. It translates to CASTVTRKNQPQHF.

This clone was seen just once. Additional DNA sequences in this sample encode the identical CDR3. The rearrangement links TRBV7-3 to TRBJ2-5; D gene uncertain. Trimming cost V 2 bases and J 2 bases, with 6 bases left between them. This CDR3 comprises 13 residues. Germline V gene lookup returns CDR1 SGHTA and CDR2 FQGTGA. CDR3 nucleotide sequence: TGTGCCAGCAGCTTATCTAGACAAGAGACCCAGTACTTC. The encoded protein is CASSLSRQETQYF. Together with reference TRBV7-3 and TRBJ2-5, the CDR3 gives the full variable domain: GAGVSQTPSNKVTEKGKYVELRCDPISGHTALYWYRQSLGQGPEFLIYFQGTGAADDSGLPNDRFFAVRPEGSVSTLKIQRTERGDSAVYLCASSLSRQETQYFGPGTRLLVL.

The V call is TRBV10-3, the J call TRBJ1-6, with D uncertain. The CDR3 is 14 amino acids. Germline V gene sequence: CDR1 ENHRY, CDR2 SYGVKD. V was clipped by 0 bases and J by 6 bases, with 6 bases between them. The CDR3 DNA reads TGTGCCATCAGTGAGTCTCAACTTAATTCACCCCTCCACTTT. Its protein product is CAISESQLNSPLHF.

This clone has only a few counts. The V and J genes are TRBV6-1 and TRBJ2-2; D is perhaps TRBD1 (5 bases). V lost 2 bases and J lost 8, with 9 bases in between. Germline CDR1 MNHNS, CDR2 SASEGT. CDR3 size: 13 residues. CDR3 amino acids: CASSEFGAGELFF. The CDR3 nucleotides read TGTGCCAGCAGTGAATTTGGGGCTGGGGAGCTGTTTTTT.

The rearrangement joins TRBV5-1 to TRBJ2-5, with TRBD1 matching over 7 bases. This CDR3 has 14 residues. Trimming removed 3 bases from V and 1 base from J; junction bases left unmatched: 3. The germline V gene encodes CDR1 SGHRS and CDR2 YFSETQ. The CDR3 DNA reads TGCGCCAGCAGCTCCGGACAGGTCCAAGAGACCCAGTACTTC. Translation: CASSSGQVQETQYF.

This chain joins TRBV18 and TRBJ2-7; 7 bases fit TRBD1. In germline, CDR1 is KGHSH, CDR2 LQKENI. V shed 2 bases, J shed 2 bases, and the junction held 3 bases outside the gene matches. This CDR3 comprises 14 residues. CDR3 in amino acids: CASSPTGTAYEQYF. The CDR3 DNA is TGTGCCAGCTCACCAACGGGGACAGCCTACGAGCAGTACTTC.

The J gene is TRBJ2-2, the V gene TRBV2, with 9 bases identical to TRBD1. After removal of 11 bases from V and 3 bases from J, the junction contained 10 bases not matched to a gene. The germline V gene encodes CDR1 SNHLY and CDR2 FYNNEI. The CDR3 contains 15 residues. The CDR3 sequence is CAGQRGQGDTGELFF. DNA for the CDR3: TGTGCCGGACAAAGGGGACAGGGTGACACCGGGGAGCTGTTTTTT.

The chain recombines TRBV5-1 with TRBJ2-5, with TRBD2 matching over 12 bases. The J segment lost 5 bases and the V segment lost 3 bases, leaving 14 bases of the junction unmatched. CDR1 is SGHRS, CDR2 YFSETQ, per germline. The CDR3 sequence is 18 residues long. The CDR3 sequence is CASSSPGLAGTGRETQYF. CDR3 bases: TGCGCCAGCAGCTCCCCAGGACTAGCGGGGACCGGCAGGGAGACCCAGTACTTC.

This chain uses TRBV5-1 with TRBJ2-5, with TRBD2 matching over 10 bases. Germline-derived CDR1 and CDR2 are SGHRS and YFSETQ. Trimming at V came to 6 bases and at J to 0 bases, leaving 5 bases not matched to a gene. The CDR3 contains 15 residues. Here the CDR3 reads CASTHSGGYQETQYF. CDR3 DNA sequence: TGCGCCAGCACCCATAGCGGGGGGTACCAAGAGACCCAGTACTTC.

The chain is built from TRBV10-2 and TRBJ2-5, with 12 bases identical to TRBD2. The J call is doubtful: the DNA matches TRBJ2-7 better. The CDR3 sequence is 17 residues long. Looked up from germline, CDR1 is WSHSY and CDR2 is SAAADI. CDR3 DNA: TGCGCCAGCAGTGAGGGACTAGCGGGACCGAGCTCCTACGAGCAGTACTTC. Encoded protein: CASSEGLAGPSSYEQYF.

The rearrangement uses TRBV5-1 and TRBJ1-2, with 9 bases lining up with TRBD1. Germline V lookup: CDR1 SGHRS, CDR2 YFSETQ. The V gene end was trimmed by 4 bases and the J gene end by 4 bases; junction bases not matched to a gene: 11. The CDR3 runs to 16 residues. The CDR3 region is CASSKLQGAQVYGYTF. CDR3 coding DNA: TGCGCCAGCAGCAAACTACAGGGGGCGCAGGTCTATGGCTACACCTTC.

The V and J genes are TRBV11-1 and TRBJ2-4, with a tentative D call TRBD2 (5 bases). The CDR3 extends over 13 amino acids. V was shortened by 2 bases and J by 9 bases, with 11 bases between the two germline ends. Per the germline V gene, CDR1 is SGHAT and CDR2 is FQDESV (reference sequence). This chain's CDR3 is CASSLHGNGIQYF. The DNA for the CDR3 is TGTGCCAGCAGCTTACACGGGAACGGCATTCAGTACTTC.

The chain recombines TRBV4-1 with TRBJ1-2, with 7 bases fitting TRBD1. V lost 1 base to trimming and J lost 8 bases; unmatched junction nucleotides: 7. The CDR3 has 14 amino acids. Germline lookup yields CDR1 MGHRA and CDR2 YSYEKL. The chain's CDR3 is CASSQVGGAEGYTF. CDR3 nucleotide sequence: TGCGCCAGCAGCCAAGTAGGGGGCGCGGAGGGCTACACCTTC.

Details on this clone: The sample holds other DNA sequences that translate to the same CDR3. The CDR3 sequence: CASSPPGNTEAFF. Here the CDR3 DNA reads TGTGCCAGCTCACCACCGGGAAACACTGAAGCTTTCTTT. The chain combines TRBV18 with TRBJ1-1; unclear D gene. CDR3 size: 13 residues. CDR1 is KGHSH, CDR2 LQKENI, per germline. V was cut by 0 bases and J by 2 bases, with 4 bases left in between. Full variable domain (missing parts from reference TRBV18 and TRBJ1-1): NAGVMQNPRHLVRRRGQEARLRCSPMKGHSHVYWYRQLPEEGLKFMVYLQKENIIDESGMPKERFSAEFPKEGPSILRIQQVVRGDSAAYFCASSPPGNTEAFFGQGTRLTVV.

This clone was counted between two and nine times. This sample also contains other DNA sequences that code for the same CDR3. The chain is built from TRBV19 and TRBJ2-7; no definite D call. Germline V lookup: CDR1 LNHDA, CDR2 SQIVND (reference sequence). V lost 5 bases to trimming and J lost 0 bases, with 2 bases between them. The CDR3 length is 11 residues. DNA for the CDR3: TGTGCCAGTAGTTCCTCCTACGAGCAGTACTTC. It encodes CASSSSYEQYF.

Regarding this clone: At one boundary the junction diverges from the germline segment, which might be a read error. The rearrangement links TRBV6-5 to TRBJ1-2; D unclear. CDR1 is MNHEY, CDR2 SVGAGI, per germline. The CDR3 has 14 residues. CDR3 region: CASSYSTPPYGYSF. The CDR3 nucleotides are TGTGCCAGCAGTTACTCGACGCCACCCTATGGCTACTCCTTC.

The gene calls are TRBV2 and TRBJ2-5, with a weak D call TRBD2 (6 bases). Near its end, the DNA agrees better with TRBJ2-7, so the J call may be wrong. Germline V lookup: CDR1 SNHLY, CDR2 FYNNEI. This CDR3 is built from 13 residues. The DNA of the CDR3 is TGTGCCTGCCGGGACTGGCACTCCTACGAGCAGTACTTC. Translation gives CACRDWHSYEQYF.

J is TRBJ1-1 and V is TRBV6-6, with D tentatively TRBD1 (5 bases). V lost 7 bases to trimming and J lost 0 bases, with 12 bases between them. The CDR3 contains 14 residues. In germline, CDR1 is MNHNY, CDR2 SVGAGI (reference sequence). CDR3: CASKGSPLNTEAFF. CDR3 coding DNA: TGTGCCAGCAAGGGGAGTCCTCTGAACACTGAAGCTTTCTTT.

J is TRBJ1-2 and V is TRBV5-6, with D possibly TRBD1 on 5 matching bases. The CDR3 spans 16 residues. CDR1 is SGHDT and CDR2 is YYEEEE in the germline V gene. V lost 1 base to trimming and J lost 4 bases, with 17 bases between them. CDR3 amino acids: CASSLRGVRGGYGYTF. The CDR3 nucleotides are TGTGCCAGCAGCTTGCGGGGAGTGAGGGGCGGCTATGGCTACACCTTC.